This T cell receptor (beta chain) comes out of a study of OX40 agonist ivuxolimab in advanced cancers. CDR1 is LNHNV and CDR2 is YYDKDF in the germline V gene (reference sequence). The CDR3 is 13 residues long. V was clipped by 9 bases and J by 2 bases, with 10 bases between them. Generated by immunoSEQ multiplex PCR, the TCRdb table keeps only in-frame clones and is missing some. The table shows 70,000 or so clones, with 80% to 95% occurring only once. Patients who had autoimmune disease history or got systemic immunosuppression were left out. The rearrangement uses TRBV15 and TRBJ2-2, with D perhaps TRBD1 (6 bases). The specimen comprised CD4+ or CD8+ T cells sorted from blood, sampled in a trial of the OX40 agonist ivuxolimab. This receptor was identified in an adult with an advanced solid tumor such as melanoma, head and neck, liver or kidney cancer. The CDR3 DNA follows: TGTGCCACTCGGGACATCAACACCGGGGAGCTGTTTTTT. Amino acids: CATRDINTGELFF.